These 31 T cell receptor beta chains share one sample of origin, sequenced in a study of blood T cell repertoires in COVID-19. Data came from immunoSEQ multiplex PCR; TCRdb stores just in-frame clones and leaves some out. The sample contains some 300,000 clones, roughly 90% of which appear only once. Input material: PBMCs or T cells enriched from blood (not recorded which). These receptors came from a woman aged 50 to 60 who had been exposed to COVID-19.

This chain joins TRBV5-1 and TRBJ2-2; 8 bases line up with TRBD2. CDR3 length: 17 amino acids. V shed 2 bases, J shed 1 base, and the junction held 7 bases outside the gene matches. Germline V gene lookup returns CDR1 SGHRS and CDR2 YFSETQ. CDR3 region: CASSLRAGALNTGELFF. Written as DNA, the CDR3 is TGCGCCAGCAGCTTAAGAGCGGGGGCCCTGAACACCGGGGAGCTGTTTTTT.

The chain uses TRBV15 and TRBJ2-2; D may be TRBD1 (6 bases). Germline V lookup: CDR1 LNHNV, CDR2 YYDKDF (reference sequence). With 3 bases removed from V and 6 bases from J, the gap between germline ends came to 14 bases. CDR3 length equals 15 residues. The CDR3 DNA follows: TGTGCCACCAGCAGGGACAGCGCTTTCGCCGGGGAGCTGTTTTTT. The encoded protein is CATSRDSAFAGELFF.

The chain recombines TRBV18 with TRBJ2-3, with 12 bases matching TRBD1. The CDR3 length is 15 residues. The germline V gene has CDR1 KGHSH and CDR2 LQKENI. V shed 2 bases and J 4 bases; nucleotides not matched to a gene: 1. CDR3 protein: CASSPGTGGSDTQYF. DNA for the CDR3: TGTGCCAGCTCACCAGGGACAGGGGGCTCAGATACGCAGTATTTT.

The CDR3 loop reads CASSPRGANEKLFF. Written as DNA, the CDR3 is TGTGCCAGCTCACCGCGCGGTGCTAATGAAAAACTGTTTTTT. V and J are TRBV18 and TRBJ1-4; D gene ambiguous. CDR3 length: 14 amino acids. Between the trimmed V and J ends, which lost 3 bases and 3 bases, there was a span of 8 bases. CDR1 is KGHSH, CDR2 LQKENI, per germline.

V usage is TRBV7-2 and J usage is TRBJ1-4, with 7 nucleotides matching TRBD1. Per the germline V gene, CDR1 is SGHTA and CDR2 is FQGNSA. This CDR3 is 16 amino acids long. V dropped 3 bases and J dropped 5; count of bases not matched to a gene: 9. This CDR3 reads CASSLIPGQTNEKLFF. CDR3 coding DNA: TGTGCCAGCAGCTTGATACCGGGACAGACGAATGAAAAACTGTTTTTT.

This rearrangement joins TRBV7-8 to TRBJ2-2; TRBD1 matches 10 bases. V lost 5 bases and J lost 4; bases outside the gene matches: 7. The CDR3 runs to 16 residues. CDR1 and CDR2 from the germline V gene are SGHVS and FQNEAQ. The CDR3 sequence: CASSPDRGQVTGELFF. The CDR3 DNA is TGTGCCAGCAGCCCCGACAGGGGGCAAGTCACCGGGGAGCTGTTTTTT.

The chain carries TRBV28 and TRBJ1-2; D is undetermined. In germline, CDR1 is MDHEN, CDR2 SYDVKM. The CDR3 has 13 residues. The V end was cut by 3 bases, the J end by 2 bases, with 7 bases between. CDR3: CASSLGRNYGYTF. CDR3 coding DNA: TGTGCCAGCAGTTTGGGCAGGAACTATGGCTACACCTTC.

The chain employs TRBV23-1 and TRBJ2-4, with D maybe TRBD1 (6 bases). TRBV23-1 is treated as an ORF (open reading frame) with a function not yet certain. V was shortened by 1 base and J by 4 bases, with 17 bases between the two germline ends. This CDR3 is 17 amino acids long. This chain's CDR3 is CASSQYRSTGRKNIQYF. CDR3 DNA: TGCGCCAGCAGTCAATACCGGTCTACAGGGAGAAAAAACATTCAGTACTTC.

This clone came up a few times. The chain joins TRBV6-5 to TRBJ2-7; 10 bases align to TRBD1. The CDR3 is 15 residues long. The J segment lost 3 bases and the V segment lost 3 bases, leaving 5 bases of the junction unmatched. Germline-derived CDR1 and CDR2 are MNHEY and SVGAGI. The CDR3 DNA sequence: TGTGCCAGCAGTTATAGTGGGACAGGGGTCTACGAGCAGTACTTC. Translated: CASSYSGTGVYEQYF.

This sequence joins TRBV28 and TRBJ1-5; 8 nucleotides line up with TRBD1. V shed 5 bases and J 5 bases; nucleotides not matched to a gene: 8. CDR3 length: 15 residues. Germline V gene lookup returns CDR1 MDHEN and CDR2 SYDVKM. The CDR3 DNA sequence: TGTGCCAGCAGTACAGGACAGGGACTACATCAGCCCCAGCATTTT. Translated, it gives CASSTGQGLHQPQHF.

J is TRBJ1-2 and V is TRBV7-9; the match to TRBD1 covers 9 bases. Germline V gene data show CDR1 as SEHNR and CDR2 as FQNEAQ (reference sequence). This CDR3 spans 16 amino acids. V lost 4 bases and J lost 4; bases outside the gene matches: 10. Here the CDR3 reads CASSSEGQGGIYGYTF. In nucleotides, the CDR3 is TGTGCCAGCAGCTCGGAGGGACAGGGTGGAATCTATGGCTACACCTTC.

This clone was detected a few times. The CDR3 coding sequence is TGCGCCAGCAGCCTACAGACAGGGGGCAATGAGCAGTTCTTC. Translating gives CASSLQTGGNEQFF. The chain couples TRBV5-1 to TRBJ2-1, with 9 bases matching TRBD1. Germline loops: CDR1 SGHRS, CDR2 YFSETQ. Unmatched junction bases numbered 5, after V lost 4 bases and J lost 6 bases. This CDR3 has 14 amino acids.

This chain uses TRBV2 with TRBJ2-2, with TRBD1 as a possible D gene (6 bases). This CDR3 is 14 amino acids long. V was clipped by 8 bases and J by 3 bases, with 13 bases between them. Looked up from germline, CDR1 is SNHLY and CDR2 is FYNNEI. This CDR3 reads CASSQKGDTGELFF. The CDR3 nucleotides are TGTGCCAGCTCCCAGAAGGGGGACACCGGGGAGCTGTTTTTT.

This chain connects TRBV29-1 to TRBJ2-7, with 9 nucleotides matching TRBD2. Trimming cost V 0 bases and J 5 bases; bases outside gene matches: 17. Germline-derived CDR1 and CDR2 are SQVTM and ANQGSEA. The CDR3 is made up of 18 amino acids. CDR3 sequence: CSVEDRLSGGTAPNEQYF. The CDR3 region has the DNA TGCAGCGTTGAAGATCGGCTAAGCGGGGGGACTGCTCCCAACGAGCAGTACTTC.

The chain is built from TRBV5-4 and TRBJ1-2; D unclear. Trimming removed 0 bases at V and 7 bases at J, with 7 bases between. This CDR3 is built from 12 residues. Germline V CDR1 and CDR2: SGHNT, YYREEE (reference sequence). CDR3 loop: CASSLGAGGYTF. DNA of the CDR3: TGTGCCAGCAGCTTGGGGGCCGGTGGCTACACCTTC.

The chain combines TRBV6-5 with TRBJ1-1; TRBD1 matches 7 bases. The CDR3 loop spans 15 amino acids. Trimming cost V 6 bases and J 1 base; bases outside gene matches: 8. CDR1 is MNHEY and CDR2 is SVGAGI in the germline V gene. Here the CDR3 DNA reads TGTGCCAGCAGCGATTGGGACAGCACGAACACTGAAGCTTTCTTT. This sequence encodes CASSDWDSTNTEAFF.

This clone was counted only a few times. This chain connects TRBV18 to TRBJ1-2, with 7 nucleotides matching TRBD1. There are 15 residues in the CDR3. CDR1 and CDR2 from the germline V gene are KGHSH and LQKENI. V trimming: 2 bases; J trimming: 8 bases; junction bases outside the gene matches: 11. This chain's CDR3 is CASSPLTTGNDGYTF. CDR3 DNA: TGTGCCAGCTCACCATTAACGACAGGGAATGACGGCTACACCTTC.

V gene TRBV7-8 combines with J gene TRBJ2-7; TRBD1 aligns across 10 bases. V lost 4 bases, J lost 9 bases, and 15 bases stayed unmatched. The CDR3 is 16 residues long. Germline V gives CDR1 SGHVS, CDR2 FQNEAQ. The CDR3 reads CASSSGPFRQGAAQYF. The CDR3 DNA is TGTGCCAGCAGCTCCGGCCCTTTTCGACAGGGGGCCGCGCAGTACTTC.

The CDR3: CASTRGGNSEQYF. CDR3 coding DNA: TGTGCCAGCACCCGCGGGGGGAACTCCGAGCAGTACTTC. J is TRBJ2-7 and V is TRBV11-2; TRBD2 agrees at 8 bases. This CDR3 has 13 amino acids. V shed 7 bases, J shed 6 bases, and the junction held 8 bases outside the gene matches. Germline V lookup: CDR1 SGHAT, CDR2 FQNNGV.

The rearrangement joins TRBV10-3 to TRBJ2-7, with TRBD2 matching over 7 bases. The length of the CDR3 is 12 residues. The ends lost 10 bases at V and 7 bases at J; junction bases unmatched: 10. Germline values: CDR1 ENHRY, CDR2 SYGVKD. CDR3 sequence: CATMTLGGEQYF. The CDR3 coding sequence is TGTGCCACGATGACCTTGGGGGGGGAGCAGTACTTC.

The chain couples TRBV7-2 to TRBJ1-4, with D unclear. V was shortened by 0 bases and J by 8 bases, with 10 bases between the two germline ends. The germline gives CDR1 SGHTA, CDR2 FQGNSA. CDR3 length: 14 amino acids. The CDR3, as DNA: TGTGCCAGCAGCTTAGCGGGCTCCCGAGAAAAACTGTTTTTT. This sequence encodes CASSLAGSREKLFF.

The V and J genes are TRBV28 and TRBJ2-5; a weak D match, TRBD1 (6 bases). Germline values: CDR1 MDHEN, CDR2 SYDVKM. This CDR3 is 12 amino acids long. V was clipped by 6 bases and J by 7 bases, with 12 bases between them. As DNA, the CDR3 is TGTGCCAGCAGCTCGGACAGTTGGACCCAGTACTTC. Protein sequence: CASSSDSWTQYF.

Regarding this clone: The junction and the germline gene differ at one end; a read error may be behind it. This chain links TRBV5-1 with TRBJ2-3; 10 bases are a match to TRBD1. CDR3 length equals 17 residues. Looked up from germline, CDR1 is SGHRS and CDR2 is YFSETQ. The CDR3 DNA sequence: TGCGCCAGCAGCATCGGGACAGGGGCTAAAGCACAGATACGCAGTGTTTTT. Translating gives CASSIGTGAKAQIRSVF. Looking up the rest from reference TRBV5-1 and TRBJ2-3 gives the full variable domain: KAGVTQTPRYLIKTRGQQVTLSCSPISGHRSVSWYQQTPGQGLQFLFEYFSETQRNKGNFPGRFSGRQFSNSRSEMNVSTLELGDSALYLCASSIGTGAKAQIRSVFGPGTRLTVL.

The CDR3 DNA sequence: TGTGCCAGCAGTGGAGGCAGACCTTCCTACGAGCAGTACTTC. It is translated as CASSGGRPSYEQYF. The chain joins TRBV2 to TRBJ2-7; the D is unclear. V lost 4 bases, J lost 1 base, and 11 bases lay in between. The germline V gene encodes CDR1 SNHLY and CDR2 FYNNEI. This CDR3 has 14 amino acids.

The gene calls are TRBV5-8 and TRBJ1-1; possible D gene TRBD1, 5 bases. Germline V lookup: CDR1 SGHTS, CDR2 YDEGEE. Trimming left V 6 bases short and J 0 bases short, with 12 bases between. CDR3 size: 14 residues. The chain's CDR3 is CASTRRDLNTEAFF. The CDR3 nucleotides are TGTGCCAGCACCAGGAGGGACCTGAACACTGAAGCTTTCTTT.

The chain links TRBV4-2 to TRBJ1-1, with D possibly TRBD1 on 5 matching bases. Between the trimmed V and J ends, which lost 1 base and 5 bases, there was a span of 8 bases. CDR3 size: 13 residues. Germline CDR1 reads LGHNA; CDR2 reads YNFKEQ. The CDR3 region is CASSQAGRTEAFF. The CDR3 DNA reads TGTGCCAGCAGCCAAGCAGGGAGGACTGAAGCTTTCTTT.

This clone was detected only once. CDR3 residues: CAIRAYRATDTGELFF. The CDR3 nucleotides are TGTGCCATCAGAGCCTACCGTGCCACAGACACCGGGGAGCTGTTTTTT. The chain is built from TRBV10-3 and TRBJ2-2, with no clear D. The CDR3 covers 16 residues. V lost 6 bases and J 3 bases, leaving 17 bases between the germline ends. In germline, CDR1 is ENHRY, CDR2 SYGVKD.

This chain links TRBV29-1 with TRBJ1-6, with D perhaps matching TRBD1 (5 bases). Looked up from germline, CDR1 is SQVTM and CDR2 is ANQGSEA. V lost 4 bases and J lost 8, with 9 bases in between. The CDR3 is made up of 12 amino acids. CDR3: CSVAWGDSPLHF. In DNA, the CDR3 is TGCAGCGTTGCGTGGGGGGATTCACCCCTCCACTTT.

The CDR3 DNA reads as TGCGCCAGCAGCTTGGAGGTAGCGGGGGGGCAGGATACGCAGTATTTT. Its translation is CASSLEVAGGQDTQYF. The chain joins TRBV5-1 to TRBJ2-3; 11 bases align to TRBD2. With 0 bases clipped from V and 6 bases from J, the junction kept 6 bases outside the gene matches. The CDR3 has 16 amino acids. Germline V gene sequence: CDR1 SGHRS, CDR2 YFSETQ.

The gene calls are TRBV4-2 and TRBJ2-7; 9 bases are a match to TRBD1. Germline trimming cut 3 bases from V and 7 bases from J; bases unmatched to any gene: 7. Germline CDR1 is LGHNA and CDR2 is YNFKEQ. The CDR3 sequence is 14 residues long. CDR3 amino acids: CASSQYRGPEEQYF. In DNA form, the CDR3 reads TGTGCCAGCAGCCAGTACAGGGGGCCGGAGGAGCAGTACTTC.

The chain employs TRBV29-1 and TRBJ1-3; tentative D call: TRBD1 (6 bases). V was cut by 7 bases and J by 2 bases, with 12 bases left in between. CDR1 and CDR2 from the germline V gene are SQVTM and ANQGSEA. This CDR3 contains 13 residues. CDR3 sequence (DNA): TGCAGCGGTACTACAGGGACTGGAAACACCATATATTTT. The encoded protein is CSGTTGTGNTIYF.